The rows below give T cell receptor beta chains drawn from one sample of a study of blood T cell repertoires in COVID-19. Sequencing was performed with immunoSEQ multiplex PCR; in TCRdb, only in-frame clones are kept and a portion is missing. Among some 200,000 clones listed, roughly 85% were seen once. Sequencing used peripheral blood. The receptors come from a woman aged 55-69 years with acute or convalescent COVID-19. Each CDR3 is given with its conserved first and last residue. A D gene is named only where the DNA matches it firmly. Only part of the rows carry a size: once, few, many, or a class if the clone is expanded.

v_call: TRBV5-6; d_call: -; j_call: TRBJ1-2; clone_size: -; cdr3_aa: CASSRDRSYGYTF; cdr3_nt: TGTGCCAGCAGCCGGGATCGGAGCTATGGCTACACCTTC
v_call: TRBV5-1; d_call: TRBD2; j_call: TRBJ2-5; clone_size: -; cdr3_aa: CASSLALASGQETQYF; cdr3_nt: TGCGCCAGCAGCTTAGCACTGGCTAGCGGCCAAGAGACCCAGTACTTC
v_call: TRBV9; d_call: TRBD1; j_call: TRBJ1-2; clone_size: -; cdr3_aa: CASSTHTGVGYTF; cdr3_nt: TGTGCCAGCAGCACCCACACAGGGGTTGGCTACACCTTC
v_call: TRBV28; d_call: -; j_call: TRBJ1-6; clone_size: -; cdr3_aa: CASSWTSQGSGGSPLHF; cdr3_nt: TGTGCCAGCAGTTGGACGAGCCAGGGCTCGGGTGGTTCACCCCTCCACTTT
v_call: TRBV2; d_call: -; j_call: TRBJ1-2; clone_size: -; cdr3_aa: CASSEMTPLGYTF; cdr3_nt: TGTGCCAGCAGTGAAATGACTCCCTTGGGCTACACCTTC
v_call: TRBV7-2; d_call: TRBD1; j_call: TRBJ2-5; clone_size: -; cdr3_aa: CASSYRQGQETQYF; cdr3_nt: TGTGCCAGCAGCTACCGACAGGGACAAGAGACCCAGTACTTC
v_call: TRBV9; d_call: TRBD1; j_call: TRBJ1-1; clone_size: -; cdr3_aa: CASSARQGSNTEAFF; cdr3_nt: TGTGCCAGCAGCGCCCGACAGGGTTCGAACACTGAAGCTTTCTTT
v_call: TRBV30; d_call: TRBD2; j_call: TRBJ2-1; clone_size: -; cdr3_aa: CAWSSGRVTYNEQFF; cdr3_nt: TGTGCCTGGAGTAGCGGGAGGGTAACCTACAATGAGCAGTTCTTC
v_call: TRBV28; d_call: -; j_call: TRBJ1-4; clone_size: -; cdr3_aa: CASSLFSEKLFF; cdr3_nt: TGTGCCAGCAGTTTATTTAGTGAAAAACTGTTTTTT
v_call: TRBV19; d_call: -; j_call: TRBJ2-2; clone_size: once; cdr3_aa: CASSIYRTGELFF; cdr3_nt: TGTGCCAGTAGTATCTACAGAACCGGGGAGCTGTTTTTT
v_call: TRBV6-5; d_call: -; j_call: TRBJ1-1; clone_size: -; cdr3_aa: CASNLQKVEAFF; cdr3_nt: TGTGCCAGCAACCTACAGAAGGTTGAAGCTTTCTTT
v_call: TRBV10-3; d_call: -; j_call: TRBJ1-2; clone_size: -; cdr3_aa: CAISPLGQNGYTF; cdr3_nt: TGTGCCATCAGCCCCCTGGGGCAGAATGGCTACACCTTC
v_call: TRBV10-3; d_call: TRBD1; j_call: TRBJ1-2; clone_size: -; cdr3_aa: CAISVPGTGDGYTF; cdr3_nt: TGTGCCATCAGTGTTCCCGGGACAGGGGACGGCTACACCTTC
v_call: TRBV7-6; d_call: TRBD2; j_call: TRBJ2-3; clone_size: -; cdr3_aa: CASSLASGRTDTQYF; cdr3_nt: TGTGCCAGCAGCTTGGCTAGCGGGAGAACAGATACGCAGTATTTT
v_call: TRBV7-2; d_call: TRBD1; j_call: TRBJ2-3; clone_size: -; cdr3_aa: CASSLAEGGGDTQYF; cdr3_nt: TGTGCCAGCAGCTTAGCGGAAGGGGGCGGGGATACGCAGTATTTT
v_call: TRBV10-3; d_call: TRBD1; j_call: TRBJ2-5; clone_size: few; cdr3_aa: CAISLEGQRGQETQYF; cdr3_nt: TGTGCCATCAGTTTAGAGGGACAGAGGGGCCAAGAGACCCAGTACTTC
v_call: TRBV19; d_call: -; j_call: TRBJ1-2; clone_size: -; cdr3_aa: CASSILGSQGYTF; cdr3_nt: TGTGCCAGTAGTATATTGGGGAGCCAAGGCTACACCTTC
v_call: TRBV29-1; d_call: -; j_call: TRBJ2-3; clone_size: once; cdr3_aa: CSVGRGGTDTQYF; cdr3_nt: TGCAGCGTTGGGAGGGGCGGCACAGATACGCAGTATTTT
v_call: TRBV19; d_call: TRBD1; j_call: TRBJ2-7; clone_size: few; cdr3_aa: CASSQGRLRPGQGLREQYF; cdr3_nt: TGTGCCAGTAGTCAGGGAAGACTGAGGCCGGGACAGGGCTTACGAGAGCAGTACTTC
v_call: TRBV5-4; d_call: TRBD1; j_call: TRBJ1-2; clone_size: once; cdr3_aa: CASSLRPAGTDSYGYTF; cdr3_nt: TGTGCCAGCAGCTTGAGACCGGCCGGGACAGATTCCTATGGCTACACCTTC
v_call: TRBV6-5; d_call: -; j_call: TRBJ1-6; clone_size: -; cdr3_aa: CASSYKDAGGGPLHF; cdr3_nt: TGTGCCAGCAGTTACAAGGACGCCGGCGGGGGGCCCCTCCACTTT
v_call: TRBV3-1/TRBV3-2; d_call: TRBD2; j_call: TRBJ2-3; clone_size: -; cdr3_aa: CASSQVIAGVGGGTDTQYF; cdr3_nt: TGTGCCAGCAGCCAAGTAATAGCGGGAGTGGGGGGAGGCACAGATACGCAGTATTTT
v_call: TRBV5-1; d_call: TRBD1; j_call: TRBJ2-7; clone_size: -; cdr3_aa: CASNQGADYEQYF; cdr3_nt: TGCGCCAGCAATCAGGGGGCGGACTACGAGCAGTACTTC
v_call: TRBV5-4; d_call: TRBD2; j_call: TRBJ2-2; clone_size: -; cdr3_aa: CASQKAGEPGELFF; cdr3_nt: TGTGCCAGTCAAAAGGCGGGAGAACCCGGGGAGCTGTTTTTT
v_call: TRBV20-1; d_call: -; j_call: TRBJ2-1; clone_size: -; cdr3_aa: CSANRLGEQFF; cdr3_nt: TGCAGTGCTAACAGACTAGGCGAGCAGTTCTTC
v_call: TRBV18; d_call: -; j_call: TRBJ1-2; clone_size: -; cdr3_aa: CASSPARNYGYTF; cdr3_nt: TGTGCCAGCTCACCAGCACGGAACTATGGCTACACCTTC
v_call: TRBV10-3; d_call: -; j_call: TRBJ2-5; clone_size: -; cdr3_aa: CAISEGADGGETQYF; cdr3_nt: TGTGCCATCAGTGAGGGGGCTGATGGCGGAGAGACCCAGTACTTC